The present T cell receptor (beta chain) was sequenced within a study of blood T cell repertoires in COVID-19. Study context: Acute and convalescent COVID-19 samples came from the United States, Italy and Spain. PBMCs, B-cell-depleted T cells, or T cells provided the cDNA or gDNA that made up the material.

Germline-derived CDR1 and CDR2 are GTSNPN and SVGIG (reference sequence). The V segment lost 1 base and the J segment 7 bases; nucleotides outside the gene matches: 4. CDR3 size: 13 residues. Per the study methods: It was from reference gene primer amplification that nucleated cell counts were estimated. The repertoire was sequenced with immunoSEQ multiplex PCR; TCRdb's copy has only in-frame clones and lacks some. The V and J calls and clone size were taken over from that table, and D and trimming were inferred from the DNA. This sample has 52,000 or so clones, with roughly 84% found just once. The sequenced sample was peripheral blood. The TCR comes from a man between 65 and 85 years old with active COVID-19. The chain has TRBV30 and TRBJ2-1, with 7 bases that match TRBD2. The DNA for the CDR3 is TGTGCCTGGAGTGGGGGAGGGGCGAATGAGCAGTTCTTC. Its translation is CAWSGGGANEQFF.